This TCR beta chain was retrieved from a study of breast tumors, draining lymph nodes, adjacent tissues. Study findings and constraints: Compared with lymph nodes, tumors were less diverse; compared with nontumor tissue, more.

Only one count was recorded for this clonotype. The antigen remains unidentified. A read error may be the cause here, since a much bigger clone is one base away. Germline V CDR1 and CDR2: DFQATT, SNEGSKA (reference sequence). The CDR3 is 14 residues long. The V gene lost 3 bases and the J gene lost 0 bases, with 9 bases spanning the gap. Samples came from axillary lymph nodes draining the breast cancer. TCRdb passed the multiplex PCR reads through MiXCR, listing each CDR3 protein once. This table has 290,000 or so distinct CDR3 sequences, around 31% appearing once. The sequence was obtained from a female donor with breast cancer. Some clones in this sample may be carry-over from other donors' samples. The chain carries TRBV20-1 and TRBJ2-1; D gene unclear. The sequenced material came from axillary lymph node tissue. This chain's CDR3 is CSASRIDSYNEQFF. As DNA, the CDR3 is TGCAGTGCTAGCCGAATTGACTCCTACAATGAGCAGTTCTTC.